This TCR beta chain is from a study of HIV-infected patients and healthy controls. This clonotype qualifies as medium-sized. The antigen is not known. Reverse transcription used around 540 ng RNA and constant-region primers for alpha and beta. Using multiplexing indices, alpha and beta chain libraries were generated apart by chain-specific third strand synthesis. Each cDNA molecule was barcoded, and a single primer pair amplified each chain. Ligation attached cDNA to a 5' RACE adapter that carried a random hexamer and SP2 site. TCRdb processed the 5' RACE reads anew with MiXCR; each CDR3 protein has one entry. The sample holds tens of thousands of distinct CDR3 sequences, 8.5% seen once. V dropped 0 bases and J dropped 1 base, with 11 bases sitting between them. Germline V gene lookup returns CDR1 SGHVS and CDR2 FQNEAQ. This CDR3 spans 16 amino acids. All unsorted peripheral T cells were captured because whole blood was used without fractionation.

Study-wide findings and caveats: In HIV-infected patients, the apparent post-therapy Gini index recovery did not replicate in size-matched data. Significantly higher mean Gini indices appeared in HIV-infected repertoires, possibly reflecting oligoclonality.

The chain links TRBV7-8 to TRBJ2-3; D gene ambiguous. What was sequenced was blood. The clonotype originates from an adult in good health. As DNA, the CDR3 is TGTGCCAGCAGCTTAGCCCGCCGCCGGGGCACAGATACGCAGTATTTT. Amino acid sequence: CASSLARRRGTDTQYF.